Listed below are T cell receptor beta chains from one sample, sequenced in a study of vaccination and CD4 T cells after COVID-19. For these receptors, no antigen is known. TCRdb ran MiXCR on the PCR reads and lists one entry per CDR3 protein. The repertoire consists of some 9,000 distinct CDR3 sequences, with 45% to 65% occurring once and the leading ten covering more than 15%. Sequencing used CD4+ T cells from blood, cultured in vitro. The receptors come from a human donor who had recovered from COVID-19. The conserved cysteine and the conserved F or W are not part of the CDR3 here. D genes are given only for firm matches.

D gene,J gene,V gene,CDR3 protein
TRBD1,TRBJ1-2,TRBV7-9,ASSPSGGVGVGYT
NA,TRBJ1-6,TRBV28,ASSLPSGNNSPLH
TRBD2,TRBJ2-1,TRBV20-1,SAATRLARGEQF
TRBD1,TRBJ1-6,TRBV30,AWSTGTADSPLH
NA,TRBJ2-2,TRBV19,ASSSGQPTGELF
NA,TRBJ1-2,TRBV7-9,ASSFSAGGYT
NA,TRBJ2-3,TRBV10-3,AISESTLTNGDTQY
TRBD1,TRBJ2-5,TRBV20-1,SAPPGTGGAEGTQY
NA,TRBJ2-6,TRBV9,ASSVLGVGANVLT
NA,TRBJ1-5,TRBV5-1,ASSNGLQNQPQH
TRBD2,TRBJ2-4,TRBV20-1,SARDLTLTSGSGLLNIQY
TRBD1,TRBJ1-2,TRBV6-5,ASSYSSGGGYT
NA,TRBJ2-7,TRBV7-2,ASSLARGISYEQY
TRBD1,TRBJ1-5,TRBV30,AWSRTGSDQPQH
NA,TRBJ1-6,TRBV7-2,ASDYALGNNSPLH
NA,TRBJ1-1,TRBV25-1,ASSEWAGTAEAF
TRBD1,TRBJ1-6,TRBV5-4,ASTPGRGGQGNSPLH
NA,TRBJ2-1,TRBV30,AWSVIQNNEQF
TRBD1,TRBJ1-4,TRBV7-2,ASSLSRGTGGAELF
NA,TRBJ2-2,TRBV12-3/TRBV12-4,ASSFRDGNTGELF
NA,TRBJ1-1,TRBV5-4,ASSSPPGVVRDEAF
NA,TRBJ2-3,TRBV28,ATSRPGSQSNTDTQY
NA,TRBJ2-2,TRBV18,ASSPRSANTGELF
NA,TRBJ1-1,TRBV29-1,SVEGRAVTEAF
TRBD1,TRBJ1-1,TRBV20-1,SASTTTGGTEAF
TRBD2,TRBJ2-7,TRBV7-6,ASSPGGSSAYEQY
TRBD1,TRBJ2-1,TRBV7-9,ASSPPARGREQF
NA,TRBJ2-3,TRBV7-2,ASSLEVLRGATDTQY
TRBD2,TRBJ2-7,TRBV25-1,ASSDREAPTYEQY
TRBD1,TRBJ2-7,TRBV6-5,ASSLGQEKNEQY
TRBD1,TRBJ2-3,TRBV4-2,ASSLTAGTVTDTQY
NA,TRBJ1-1,TRBV19,ASSIAPPANTEAF
TRBD1,TRBJ1-2,TRBV9,ASSVGDRGSYGYT
NA,TRBJ1-1,TRBV20-1,SAREAGTEAF
NA,TRBJ1-2,TRBV7-9,ASSLALGSNYGYT
TRBD2,TRBJ2-7,TRBV19,ASSQGSGGGEQY
TRBD1,TRBJ1-2,TRBV2,ASSPPGTGSGYT
NA,TRBJ1-5,TRBV6-1,ASASGAGNQPQH
NA,TRBJ2-2,TRBV12-3/TRBV12-4,ASTNWPGELF
NA,TRBJ2-3,TRBV9,ASSVETDTQY
TRBD1,TRBJ1-1,TRBV6-2/TRBV6-3,ASSNTRTGGRAF
NA,TRBJ1-2,TRBV7-9,ASSLTVGYGYT
NA,TRBJ1-2,TRBV27,ASSFGRGNGYT
NA,TRBJ2-7,TRBV10-1,ASSESDGYEQY
NA,TRBJ2-7,TRBV7-2,ASSFLPQGGEQY
NA,TRBJ2-7,TRBV21-1,ASSKTGTGLRYEQY
TRBD1,TRBJ1-5,TRBV4-3,ASSPDRARNQPQH
NA,TRBJ2-7,TRBV20-1,SARTVSYEQY
NA,TRBJ1-2,TRBV6-2/TRBV6-3,ASGKNLQGGYGYT
NA,TRBJ1-3,TRBV5-1,ASSLAGVGNTIY
TRBD2,TRBJ2-1,TRBV7-6,ASSLGATGTSGGAKVYASF
NA,TRBJ2-7,TRBV5-4,ASSGPGQSTYEQY
NA,TRBJ1-6,TRBV12-3/TRBV12-4,ASRRTPSSYNSPLH
TRBD2,TRBJ2-7,TRBV7-2,ASSLRISGSYEQY
TRBD1,TRBJ1-1,TRBV6-1,ASSEPGGWLWAF